Following are 28 T cell receptor beta chains from one sample sequenced in a study of shared T cell receptors in the human thymus. The protocol was immunoSEQ multiplex PCR, while the TCRdb copy is restricted to in-frame clones and leaves out a portion. The table has 720,000 or so clones, approximately 83% seen once. In addition, the sample was reused for a study of human thymus T cells.

Material for sequencing was thymocytes. These receptors originate from a girl under two years old with a congenital heart defect.

The chain links TRBV25-1 to TRBJ1-1, with D unclear. V was shortened by 4 bases and J by 4 bases, with 10 bases between the two germline ends. The germline V gene has CDR1 MGHDK and CDR2 SYGVNS. The CDR3 has 13 amino acids. CDR3 region: CASSVFGLTEAFF. The CDR3, as DNA: TGTGCCAGCAGTGTATTTGGGCTCACTGAAGCTTTCTTT. Based on the CDR3 plus reference TRBV25-1 and TRBJ1-1, the full variable domain is EADIYQTPRYLVIGTGKKITLECSQTMGHDKMYWYQQDPGMELHLIHYSYGVNSTEKGDLSSESTVSRIRTEHFPLTLESARPSHTSQYLCASSVFGLTEAFFGQGTRLTVV.

This clone was observed a handful of times. V usage is TRBV14 and J usage is TRBJ1-4, with 9 bases lining up with TRBD1. V was pared by 4 bases and J by 1 base, with 4 bases of the junction left unmatched. This CDR3 has 16 amino acids. Per germline, CDR1 SGHDN and CDR2 FVKESK. For the CDR3, the DNA is TGTGCCAGCAGCCTGGGACAGGGCGAAACTAATGAAAAACTGTTTTTT. Translated: CASSLGQGETNEKLFF.

This rearrangement joins TRBV5-1 to TRBJ2-1, with a weak D call TRBD1 (7 bases). Trimming stripped 4 bases from V and 10 bases from J, with 30 bases between. From germline, CDR1 is SGHRS and CDR2 YFSETQ. The CDR3 runs to 18 residues. The CDR3 DNA follows: TGCGCCAGCAGCAGGTCATTGGGGGGACAGCCCCCGCGAGGGGAGCAGTTCTTC. Its translation: CASSRSLGGQPPRGEQFF.

Remarks on this clone: This same CDR3 is encoded by further DNA sequences in the sample. This chain connects TRBV6-1 to TRBJ1-5, with 10 bases lining up with TRBD1. Germline CDR1 is MNHNS and CDR2 is SASEGT. The V and J ends lost 3 bases and 7 bases, in that order; junction bases with no gene match: 6. This CDR3 is 15 amino acids long. The CDR3 loop is CASSELGQGNQPQHF. Here the CDR3 DNA reads TGTGCCAGCAGTGAGCTGGGACAGGGGAACCAGCCCCAGCATTTT.

The chain employs TRBV2 and TRBJ2-2, with 15 positions matching TRBD2. The CDR3 is 15 amino acids. CDR1 SNHLY and CDR2 FYNNEI come from the germline V gene. Losses at the gene ends were 8 bases for V and 5 bases for J; bases not matched to a gene: 3. CDR3 amino acids: CASGTSGGWTGELFF. The CDR3 DNA reads TGTGCCAGCGGGACTAGCGGGGGGTGGACCGGGGAGCTGTTTTTT.

The chain recombines TRBV5-1 with TRBJ1-4; D is uncertain. The CDR3 covers 12 residues. Germline CDR1 and CDR2: SGHRS and YFSETQ. Trimming removed 6 bases from V and 2 bases from J, with 5 bases in between. Written as DNA, the CDR3 is TGCGCCAGCAAGAGGACTAATGAAAAACTGTTTTTT. It encodes CASKRTNEKLFF.

The CDR3 DNA reads TGTGCCAGCAGTGATAAACGGGGGGACGATGGACTGTTTTTT. It yields the protein CASSDKRGDDGLFF. V is TRBV25-1 and J is TRBJ1-4; TRBD1 is a possible D gene (5 bases). CDR1 and CDR2 (germline): MGHDK, SYGVNS. The CDR3 runs 14 residues. With 3 bases removed from V and 13 bases from J, the gap between germline ends came to 18 bases.

This clone was found once. The V gene is TRBV4-2, the J gene TRBJ2-3, with TRBD2 identical over 9 bases. This CDR3 comprises 19 residues. V was pared by 3 bases and J by 2 bases, with 15 bases of the junction left unmatched. CDR1 and CDR2 (germline): LGHNA, YNFKEQ. The CDR3 DNA reads TGTGCCAGCAGCCAGGATATAGTAAGGGGACTAGCAGACACAGATACGCAGTATTTT. It encodes CASSQDIVRGLADTDTQYF.

V gene TRBV5-6 combines with J gene TRBJ2-2, with D unclear. This CDR3 has 16 residues. V was cut by 3 bases and J by 4 bases, with 16 bases left in between. Germline V gene sequence: CDR1 SGHDT, CDR2 YYEEEE. CDR3 amino acids: CASSSLMLVPTGELFF. The CDR3 DNA sequence: TGTGCCAGCAGCTCGTTAATGTTAGTTCCCACCGGGGAGCTGTTTTTT.

The chain couples TRBV7-9 to TRBJ1-1, with 7 positions matching TRBD1. The CDR3 spans 16 residues. Germline trimming cut 3 bases from V and 0 bases from J; bases unmatched to any gene: 7. Germline values: CDR1 SEHNR, CDR2 FQNEAQ (reference sequence). The DNA for the CDR3 is TGTGCCAGCAGCTTGCGACAGGGTCTCATGAACACTGAAGCTTTCTTT. Amino acid sequence: CASSLRQGLMNTEAFF.

The chain couples TRBV6-1 to TRBJ2-1; possible D gene TRBD1, 7 bases. The CDR3 consists of 15 residues. Germline CDR1 and CDR2: MNHNS and SASEGT. Trimming pared 2 bases from V and 9 bases from J, leaving 17 bases between. The CDR3 here is CASSEHGPGGIEQFF. DNA for the CDR3: TGTGCCAGCAGTGAACACGGTCCAGGGGGGATTGAGCAGTTCTTC.

This sequence joins TRBV5-4 and TRBJ2-1; 8 bases are a match to TRBD1. V was clipped by 2 bases and J by 5 bases; unmatched bases: 6. Germline V lookup: CDR1 SGHNT, CDR2 YYREEE (reference sequence). The CDR3 sequence is 15 residues long. The CDR3 bases are TGTGCCAGCAGCTTAGCTCAGGGGGCAAACAATGAGCAGTTCTTC. Protein product: CASSLAQGANNEQFF.

V usage is TRBV27 and J usage is TRBJ2-3; tentatively, D is TRBD2 (5 bases). Germline CDR1 reads MNHEY; CDR2 reads SMNVEV (reference sequence). CDR3 length: 14 amino acids. V shed 3 bases and J shed 3 bases, with 10 bases lying between them. The CDR3, as DNA: TGTGCCAGCAGTTTTTTTCCGGGGACAGATACGCAGTATTTT. Translating it yields CASSFFPGTDTQYF.

This clone has just one count. The gene calls are TRBV28 and TRBJ1-2; D gene ambiguous. With 6 bases removed from V and 3 bases from J, the gap between germline ends came to 17 bases. This CDR3 has 15 amino acids. Germline loops: CDR1 MDHEN, CDR2 SYDVKM. The CDR3 DNA reads as TGTGCCAGCAGCCCAATGCGGGGATGGGACTATGGCTACACCTTC. It encodes CASSPMRGWDYGYTF.

The chain uses TRBV2 and TRBJ1-2; D perhaps matches TRBD1 (5 bases). Germline CDR1 is SNHLY and CDR2 is FYNNEI. CDR3 length equals 15 residues. Trimming shortened V by 6 bases and J by 1 base, and 15 bases separated the two germline ends. CDR3 bases: TGTGCCAGCAGCCTTAAGAGACAGAATAACTATGGCTACACCTTC. It yields the protein CASSLKRQNNYGYTF.

The V gene is TRBV11-2, the J gene TRBJ2-5, with 7 bases lining up with TRBD1. The CDR3 has 14 residues. V shed 3 bases, J shed 5 bases, and the junction held 6 bases outside the gene matches. Germline CDR1 reads SGHAT; CDR2 reads FQNNGV. The CDR3 coding sequence is TGTGCCAGCAGCTTGACAGGGCCGGTTGAGACCCAGTACTTC. It encodes CASSLTGPVETQYF.

The rearrangement links TRBV28 to TRBJ1-6, with TRBD1 identical over 7 bases. This CDR3 contains 20 residues. Germline CDR1 reads MDHEN; CDR2 reads SYDVKM. Trimming took 6 bases from V and 0 from J; bases not matched to a gene: 17. The DNA for the CDR3 is TGTGCCAGCAGCCGCTTCCCCCCCCGGACAGGAAGCTCCTATAATTCACCCCTCCACTTT. It translates to CASSRFPPRTGSSYNSPLHF.

This clone was recorded only once. This chain links TRBV9 with TRBJ2-7; 7 bases align to TRBD2. Germline-derived CDR1 and CDR2 are SGDLS and YYNGEE. The ends lost 4 bases at V and 3 bases at J; junction bases unmatched: 7. The CDR3 is 14 residues long. The CDR3 protein is CASSRERGDYEQYF. The CDR3 nucleotides are TGTGCCAGCAGCCGAGAACGGGGGGACTACGAGCAGTACTTC. Full variable domain (outside the CDR3, taken from reference TRBV9 and TRBJ2-7): DSGVTQTPKHLITATGQRVTLRCSPRSGDLSVYWYQQSLDQGLQFLIQYYNGEERAKGNILERFSAQQFPDLHSELNLSSLELGDSALYFCASSRERGDYEQYFGPGTRLTVT.

This chain links TRBV4-1 with TRBJ2-7; D is unclear. With 1 base removed from V and 2 bases from J, the gap between germline ends came to 9 bases. This CDR3 has 14 amino acids. Per germline, CDR1 MGHRA and CDR2 YSYEKL. The CDR3 loop reads CASSQVPVPYEQYF. In nucleotides, the CDR3 is TGCGCCAGCAGCCAAGTTCCAGTGCCCTACGAGCAGTACTTC.

The chain uses TRBV27 and TRBJ1-1, with TRBD1 matching 11 bases. From germline, CDR1 is MNHEY and CDR2 SMNVEV (reference sequence). Trimming cost V 8 bases and J 0 bases; bases outside gene matches: 5. This CDR3 region has 15 residues. CDR3 in DNA: TGTGCCAGCGGACAGGGGGCGGGAGTGAACACTGAAGCTTTCTTT. It encodes CASGQGAGVNTEAFF.

This clone was counted once. The chain uses TRBV14 and TRBJ2-6; D is perhaps TRBD2 (6 bases). V lost 4 bases to trimming and J lost 2 bases, with 15 bases between them. In germline, CDR1 is SGHDN, CDR2 FVKESK. The CDR3 contains 17 residues. This CDR3 reads CASSRNAGRAGANVLTF. The CDR3 nucleotides read TGTGCCAGCAGCCGCAACGCGGGACGAGCTGGGGCCAACGTCCTGACTTTC.

On this clone itself: This same CDR3 is encoded by further DNA sequences in the sample. This chain links TRBV5-1 with TRBJ1-1, with TRBD1 matching 11 bases. The CDR3 is 14 residues long. After removal of 5 bases from V and 5 bases from J, the junction contained 5 bases not matched to a gene. CDR1 is SGHRS and CDR2 is YFSETQ in the germline V gene. The CDR3 region has the DNA TGCGCCAGCAGTGGGACAGGGGGTAATACTGAAGCTTTCTTT. Translating it yields CASSGTGGNTEAFF.

This clone has just one count. The chain uses TRBV5-8 and TRBJ1-2, with D possibly matching TRBD1 (5 bases). Trimming took 1 base from V and 7 from J, leaving 14 bases between them. This CDR3 comprises 14 residues. Germline V CDR1 and CDR2: SGHTS, YDEGEE. The CDR3: CASSLNRKYCGYTF. The CDR3 region has the DNA TGTGCCAGCAGCTTGAACAGGAAGTACTGTGGCTACACCTTC. Full variable domain (missing parts from reference TRBV5-8 and TRBJ1-2): EAGVTQSPTHLIKTRGQQATLRCSPISGHTSVYWYQQALGLGLQFLLWYDEGEERNRGNFPPRFSGRQFPNYSSELNVNALELEDSALYLCASSLNRKYCGYTFGSGTRLTVV.

The chain uses TRBV5-1 and TRBJ2-7, with 11 bases matching TRBD1. The CDR3 spans 15 residues. With 5 bases clipped from V and 7 bases from J, the junction kept 11 bases outside the gene matches. Germline V lookup: CDR1 SGHRS, CDR2 YFSETQ. The CDR3 loop reads CASRSTPGQGEEQYF. CDR3 DNA: TGCGCCAGCAGGTCCACCCCGGGACAGGGGGAAGAGCAGTACTTC. Full variable domain (remainder filled in from reference TRBV5-1 and TRBJ2-7): KAGVTQTPRYLIKTRGQQVTLSCSPISGHRSVSWYQQTPGQGLQFLFEYFSETQRNKGNFPGRFSGRQFSNSRSEMNVSTLELGDSALYLCASRSTPGQGEEQYFGPGTRLTVT.

This rearrangement joins TRBV2 to TRBJ2-7, with 7 positions matching TRBD1. The CDR3 has 13 amino acids. V dropped 6 bases and J dropped 5; count of bases not matched to a gene: 7. Germline assignment: CDR1 SNHLY and CDR2 FYNNEI. Written as DNA, the CDR3 is TGTGCCAGCAGAGGGCCGACAGGGAACGAGCAGTACTTC. It is translated as CASRGPTGNEQYF.

The chain links TRBV19 to TRBJ1-2; 9 bases agree with TRBD1. The CDR3 contains 18 residues. Germline loops: CDR1 LNHDA, CDR2 SQIVND (reference sequence). J gave up 1 base and V 4 bases, and 13 bases lay outside the gene matches. In DNA form, the CDR3 reads TGTGCCAGTAGTAAGAGTTTTCAGGACAGGGGACTTAACTATGGCTACACCTTC. It is translated as CASSKSFQDRGLNYGYTF.

The chain carries TRBV9 and TRBJ2-1; 8 nucleotides match TRBD1. V was pared by 3 bases and J by 0 bases, with 8 bases of the junction left unmatched. The length of the CDR3 is 17 residues. Germline V lookup: CDR1 SGDLS, CDR2 YYNGEE. The DNA of the CDR3 is TGTGCCAGCAGCGCGGTACAGGGGGACAGCTCCTACAATGAGCAGTTCTTC. The encoded protein is CASSAVQGDSSYNEQFF.

The rearrangement links TRBV9 to TRBJ1-1, with 7 bases matching TRBD1. Trimming cost V 9 bases and J 1 base; bases outside gene matches: 15. The CDR3 consists of 16 residues. Looked up from germline, CDR1 is SGDLS and CDR2 is YYNGEE. CDR3 loop: CATRNYRGVGNTEAFF. CDR3 DNA: TGTGCCACCCGGAATTACAGGGGAGTAGGGAACACTGAAGCTTTCTTT.